This TCR beta chain was recovered during a study of CD8 T cells in ankylosing spondylitis. Study results and limitations: Those disease-linked clones were CD8+; they were also relatively rare in peripheral blood. Roughly 8 highly homologous variants formed a TCR beta motif that appeared characteristic of ankylosing spondylitis blood.

This clonotype came up a few times. The antigen is undetermined. Each CDR3 protein is one row after TCRdb ran MiXCR on the 5' RACE reads. The sample carries over 450,000 distinct CDR3 sequences, about an eighth recorded once. Sequenced input: blood, either unsorted or a sorted T cell fraction (not recorded which). This TCR was recovered from a male donor with ankylosing spondylitis.

Here the CDR3 DNA reads TGTGCCAGCAGCCTACGACCTAGCGGAGATACGAAAAACATTCAGTACTTC. It codes for CASSLRPSGDTKNIQYF. The genes are TRBV4-2 and TRBJ2-4; 7 nucleotides match TRBD2. The V segment lost 4 bases and the J segment 4 bases; nucleotides outside the gene matches: 13. Germline lookup yields CDR1 LGHNA and CDR2 YNFKEQ. This CDR3 contains 17 residues.